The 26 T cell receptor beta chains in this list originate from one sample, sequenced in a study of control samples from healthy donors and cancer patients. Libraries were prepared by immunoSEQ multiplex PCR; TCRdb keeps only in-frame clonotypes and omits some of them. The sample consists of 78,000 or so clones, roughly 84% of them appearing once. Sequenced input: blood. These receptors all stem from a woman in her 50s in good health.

CDR3 sequence reads: CSADRLNTEAFF. The DNA of the CDR3 is TGCAGCGCTGACAGGTTGAACACTGAAGCTTTCTTT. The chain has TRBV29-1 and TRBJ1-1, with D possibly TRBD1 on 6 matching bases. Germline V gene sequence: CDR1 SQVTM, CDR2 ANQGSEA. V was cut by 7 bases and J by 0 bases, with 9 bases left in between. CDR3 length: 12 amino acids.

The CDR3 sequence is CASSSGQGVSSPLHF. CDR3 in DNA: TGTGCCAGCTCATCGGGACAGGGGGTTTCTTCACCCCTCCACTTT. The chain combines TRBV18 with TRBJ1-6; TRBD1 matches at 11 bases. The CDR3 contains 15 residues. The junction had 6 bases not matched to a gene; V was cut back by 5 bases and J by 9 bases. CDR1 and CDR2 from the germline V gene are KGHSH and LQKENI.

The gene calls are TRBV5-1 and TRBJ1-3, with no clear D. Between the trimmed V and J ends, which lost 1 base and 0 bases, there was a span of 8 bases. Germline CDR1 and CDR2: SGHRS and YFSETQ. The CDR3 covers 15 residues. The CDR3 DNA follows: TGCGCCAGCAGCTTGTCGAGGAGCTCTGGAAACACCATATATTTT. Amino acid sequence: CASSLSRSSGNTIYF.

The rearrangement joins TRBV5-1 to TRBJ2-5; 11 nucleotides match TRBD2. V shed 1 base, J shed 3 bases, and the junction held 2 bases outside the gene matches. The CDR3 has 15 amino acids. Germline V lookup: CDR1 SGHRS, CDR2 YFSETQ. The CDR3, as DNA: TGCGCCAGCAGCTTGTCGACTAGCGGGGAAGAGACCCAGTACTTC. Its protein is CASSLSTSGEETQYF.

CDR3 in amino acids: CASSSRRPQVHEQYF. The CDR3 nucleotides read TGTGCCAGCAGCTCCAGGCGGCCTCAAGTCCACGAGCAGTACTTC. The chain has TRBV7-8 and TRBJ2-7; D is uncertain. Germline-derived CDR1 and CDR2 are SGHVS and FQNEAQ. Trimming shortened V by 4 bases and J by 5 bases, and 18 bases separated the two germline ends. The CDR3 sequence is 15 residues long.

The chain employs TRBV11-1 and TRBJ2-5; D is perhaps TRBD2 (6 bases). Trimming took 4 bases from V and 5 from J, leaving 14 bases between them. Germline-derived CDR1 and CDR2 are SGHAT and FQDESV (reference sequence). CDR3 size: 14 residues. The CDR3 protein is CASSYEIGGETQYF. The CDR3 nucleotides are TGTGCCAGCAGCTACGAGATTGGGGGGGAGACCCAGTACTTC.

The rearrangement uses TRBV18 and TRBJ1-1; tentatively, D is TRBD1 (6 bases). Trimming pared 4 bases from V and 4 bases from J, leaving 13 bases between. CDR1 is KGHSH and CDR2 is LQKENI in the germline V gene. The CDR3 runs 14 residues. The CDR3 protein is CASSLKQGITEAFF. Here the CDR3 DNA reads TGTGCCAGCTCACTGAAACAGGGAATCACTGAAGCTTTCTTT.

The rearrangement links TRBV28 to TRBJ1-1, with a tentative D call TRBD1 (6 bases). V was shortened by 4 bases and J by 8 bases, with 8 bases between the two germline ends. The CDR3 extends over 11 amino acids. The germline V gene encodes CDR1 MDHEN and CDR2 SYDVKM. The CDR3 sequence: CASSWTAEAFF. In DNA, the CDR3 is TGTGCCAGCAGTTGGACAGCAGAAGCTTTCTTT.

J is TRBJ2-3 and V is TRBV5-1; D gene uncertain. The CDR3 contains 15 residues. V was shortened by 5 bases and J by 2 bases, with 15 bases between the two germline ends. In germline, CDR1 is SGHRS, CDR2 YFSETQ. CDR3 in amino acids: CASSLWGPHTDTQYF. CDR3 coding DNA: TGCGCCAGCAGTCTGTGGGGTCCCCACACAGATACGCAGTATTTT. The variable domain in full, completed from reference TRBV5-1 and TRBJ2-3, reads KAGVTQTPRYLIKTRGQQVTLSCSPISGHRSVSWYQQTPGQGLQFLFEYFSETQRNKGNFPGRFSGRQFSNSRSEMNVSTLELGDSALYLCASSLWGPHTDTQYFGPGTRLTVL.

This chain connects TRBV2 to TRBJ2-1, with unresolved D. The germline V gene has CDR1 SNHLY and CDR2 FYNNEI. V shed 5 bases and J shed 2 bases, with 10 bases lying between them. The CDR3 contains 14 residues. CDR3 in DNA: TGTGCCAGCAGTTCCGGATATACCTACAATGAGCAGTTCTTC. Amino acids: CASSSGYTYNEQFF.

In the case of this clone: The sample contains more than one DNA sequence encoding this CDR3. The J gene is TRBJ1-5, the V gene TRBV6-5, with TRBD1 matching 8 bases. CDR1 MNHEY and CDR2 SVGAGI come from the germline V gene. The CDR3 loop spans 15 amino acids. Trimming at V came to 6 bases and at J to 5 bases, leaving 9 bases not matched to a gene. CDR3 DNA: TGTGCCAGCAGCCTTTCAGGGGGCGCGGATCAGCCCCAGCATTTT. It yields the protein CASSLSGGADQPQHF.

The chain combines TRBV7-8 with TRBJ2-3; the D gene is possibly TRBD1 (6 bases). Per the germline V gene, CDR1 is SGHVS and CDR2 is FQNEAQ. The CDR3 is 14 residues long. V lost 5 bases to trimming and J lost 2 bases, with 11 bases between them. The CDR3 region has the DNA TGTGCCAGCAGCGAAGGACAGTACACAGATACGCAGTATTTT. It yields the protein CASSEGQYTDTQYF.

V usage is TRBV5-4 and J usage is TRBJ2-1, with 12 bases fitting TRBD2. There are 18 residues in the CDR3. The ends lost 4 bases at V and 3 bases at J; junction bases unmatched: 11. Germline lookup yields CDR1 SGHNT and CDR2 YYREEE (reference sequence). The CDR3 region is CASSAPSGRALIYNEQFF. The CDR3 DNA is TGTGCCAGCAGCGCTCCTAGCGGGAGGGCGTTAATCTACAATGAGCAGTTCTTC.

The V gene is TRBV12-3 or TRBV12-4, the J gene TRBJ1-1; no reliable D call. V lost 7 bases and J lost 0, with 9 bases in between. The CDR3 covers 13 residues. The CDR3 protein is CASNKGLNTEAFF. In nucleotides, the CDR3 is TGTGCCAGCAACAAAGGCCTGAACACTGAAGCTTTCTTT.

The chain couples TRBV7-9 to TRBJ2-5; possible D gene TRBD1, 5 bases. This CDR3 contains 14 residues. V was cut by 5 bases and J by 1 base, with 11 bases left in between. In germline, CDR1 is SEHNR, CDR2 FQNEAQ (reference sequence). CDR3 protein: CASSQRQSQETQYF. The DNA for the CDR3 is TGTGCCAGCAGCCAACGACAGAGCCAAGAGACCCAGTACTTC.

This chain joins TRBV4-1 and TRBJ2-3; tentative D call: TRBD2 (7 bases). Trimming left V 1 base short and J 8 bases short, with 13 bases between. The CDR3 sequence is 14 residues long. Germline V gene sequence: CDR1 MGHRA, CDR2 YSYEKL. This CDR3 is CASSQGLGGGTQYF. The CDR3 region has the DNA TGCGCCAGCAGCCAAGGATTGGGAGGGGGTACGCAGTATTTT.

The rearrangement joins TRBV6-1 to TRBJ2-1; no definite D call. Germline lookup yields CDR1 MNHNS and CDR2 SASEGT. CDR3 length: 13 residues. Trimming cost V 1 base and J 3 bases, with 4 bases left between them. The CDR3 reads CASSEENYNEQFF. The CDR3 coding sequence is TGTGCCAGCAGTGAAGAAAACTACAATGAGCAGTTCTTC.

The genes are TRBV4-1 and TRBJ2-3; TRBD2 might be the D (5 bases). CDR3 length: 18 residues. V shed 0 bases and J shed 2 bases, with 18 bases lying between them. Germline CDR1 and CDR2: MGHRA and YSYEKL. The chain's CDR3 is CASSQDLGVVGFTDTQYF. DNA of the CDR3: TGCGCCAGCAGCCAAGATTTGGGAGTCGTGGGGTTCACAGATACGCAGTATTTT.

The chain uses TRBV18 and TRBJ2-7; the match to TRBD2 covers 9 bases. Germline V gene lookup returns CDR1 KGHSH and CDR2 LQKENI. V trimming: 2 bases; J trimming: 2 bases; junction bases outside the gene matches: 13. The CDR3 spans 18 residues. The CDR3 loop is CASSPAAVSGRPPYEQYF. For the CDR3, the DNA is TGTGCCAGCTCACCAGCGGCCGTTAGCGGGAGACCCCCCTACGAGCAGTACTTC.

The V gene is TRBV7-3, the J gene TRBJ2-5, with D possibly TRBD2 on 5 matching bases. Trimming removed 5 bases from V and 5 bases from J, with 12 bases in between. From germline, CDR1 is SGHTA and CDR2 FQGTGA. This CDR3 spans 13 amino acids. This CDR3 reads CASSGGPGETQYF. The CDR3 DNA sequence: TGTGCCAGCAGCGGAGGCCCCGGGGAGACCCAGTACTTC. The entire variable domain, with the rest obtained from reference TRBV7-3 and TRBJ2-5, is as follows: GAGVSQTPSNKVTEKGKYVELRCDPISGHTALYWYRQSLGQGPEFLIYFQGTGAADDSGLPNDRFFAVRPEGSVSTLKIQRTERGDSAVYLCASSGGPGETQYFGPGTRLLVL.

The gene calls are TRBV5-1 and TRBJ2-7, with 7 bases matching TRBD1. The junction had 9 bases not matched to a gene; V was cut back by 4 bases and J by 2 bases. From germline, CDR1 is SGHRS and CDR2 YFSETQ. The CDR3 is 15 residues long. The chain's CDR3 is CASSTGQPGPYEQYF. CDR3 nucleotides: TGCGCCAGCAGCACGGGACAGCCTGGGCCCTACGAGCAGTACTTC.

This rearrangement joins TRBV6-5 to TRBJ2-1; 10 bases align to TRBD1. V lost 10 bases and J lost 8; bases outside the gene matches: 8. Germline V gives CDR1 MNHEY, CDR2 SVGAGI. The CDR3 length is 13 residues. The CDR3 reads CANRDRGSYEQFF. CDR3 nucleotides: TGTGCCAACCGGGACAGGGGATCATATGAGCAGTTCTTC.

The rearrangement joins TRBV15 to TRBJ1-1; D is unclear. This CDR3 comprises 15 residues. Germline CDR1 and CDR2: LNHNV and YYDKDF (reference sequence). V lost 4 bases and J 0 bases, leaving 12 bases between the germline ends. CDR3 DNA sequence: TGTGCCACCAGCACTTTCTCGACCGTGAACACTGAAGCTTTCTTT. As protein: CATSTFSTVNTEAFF.

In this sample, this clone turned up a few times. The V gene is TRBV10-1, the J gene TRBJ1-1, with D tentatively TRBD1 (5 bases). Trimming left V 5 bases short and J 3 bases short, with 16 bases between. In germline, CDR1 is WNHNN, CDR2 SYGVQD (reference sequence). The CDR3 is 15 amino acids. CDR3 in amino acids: CASSPRVGADTEAFF. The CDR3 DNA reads TGCGCCAGCAGTCCCAGGGTCGGGGCGGACACTGAAGCTTTCTTT.

The CDR3, as DNA: TGCGCCAGCAGCCCTGGGACCTTGAACACTGAAGCTTTCTTT. This encodes CASSPGTLNTEAFF. The chain combines TRBV5-1 with TRBJ1-1; perhaps TRBD1 as D (5 bases). This CDR3 spans 14 amino acids. Germline V gene sequence: CDR1 SGHRS, CDR2 YFSETQ. V lost 4 bases and J 0 bases, leaving 10 bases between the germline ends.

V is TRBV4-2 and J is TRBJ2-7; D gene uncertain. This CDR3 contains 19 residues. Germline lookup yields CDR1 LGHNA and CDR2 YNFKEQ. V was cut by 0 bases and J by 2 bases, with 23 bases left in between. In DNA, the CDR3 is TGTGCCAGCAGCCAAGATCTAACGAGACGGCGGTTCTACCCCTACGAGCAGTACTTC. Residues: CASSQDLTRRRFYPYEQYF.